This TCR beta chain was sequenced during a study of OX40 agonist ivuxolimab in advanced cancers. Broader study findings: Also present in some nonresponders was a low level of normalized T-cell clonal expansion. In general, CD8+ T cells held more expanded clones than CD4+ did, on average.

Patients who had autoimmune disease history or got systemic immunosuppression were left out. Drawing of blood for sampling happened at baseline, at cycle 4 day 1, and at cycle 7 day 1. TCRdb's copy holds only in-frame clones and misses some; the assay was immunoSEQ multiplex PCR. The table includes tens of thousands of clones, approximately 90% detected once. Concerning this clone: No antigen is known for it.

The source was CD4+ or CD8+ T cells sorted from blood, collected in a trial of the OX40 agonist ivuxolimab. The sequence came from an adult with an advanced solid tumor such as melanoma, head and neck, liver or kidney cancer.

The CDR3 coding sequence is TGTGCCAGCAGCTTAGCTCTAGCGGGGAGTGGGTACGAGCAGTACTTC. Translated: CASSLALAGSGYEQYF. The chain has TRBV11-2 and TRBJ2-7; TRBD2 matches 9 bases. The CDR3 sequence is 16 residues long. CDR1 is SGHAT and CDR2 is FQNNGV in the germline V gene. The trim removed 1 base at V and 4 bases at J, leaving 8 bases unmatched.